Below, 3 T cell receptor beta chains from the same sample are listed, as sequenced in a study of T cells after yellow fever vaccination. TCRdb reanalysed the 5' RACE reads using MiXCR and keeps one entry per CDR3 protein. Here the sample spans some 120,000 distinct CDR3 sequences, 6% to 8% being singletons. This specimen was CD4+ T cells sorted from PBMCs, taken 10 days after the first yellow fever vaccination. These receptors were collected from a man younger than 35 who received the YFV17D yellow fever vaccine.

There are many counts of this clonotype. This chain links TRBV24-1 with TRBJ2-3; D is unclear. The CDR3 covers 13 residues. The germline CDR1 and CDR2 sequences are KGHDR and SFDVKD. Between the trimmed V and J ends, which lost 6 bases and 6 bases, there was a span of 12 bases. In nucleotides, the CDR3 is TGTGCCACCAGTAGACCCGTCGCGGATACGCAGTATTTT. It translates to CATSRPVADTQYF.

This clonotype was observed at least ten times. The chain carries TRBV7-2 and TRBJ2-1, with TRBD2 matching over 12 bases. CDR1 is SGHTA, CDR2 FQGNSA, per germline. The CDR3 is 16 amino acids. V lost 3 bases, J lost 5 bases, and 5 bases stayed unmatched. The DNA of the CDR3 is TGTGCCAGCAGCTTCCCTAGCGGGGGGGTTAACAATGAGCAGTTCTTC. This translates into CASSFPSGGVNNEQFF.

This chain joins TRBV4-3 and TRBJ1-1; D gene unclear. The CDR3 is 15 amino acids. V lost 1 base to trimming and J lost 0 bases, with 9 bases between them. Germline CDR1 LGHNA, CDR2 YSLEER. DNA for the CDR3: TGCGCCAGCAGCCAAGGGCTCCAGCTGAACACTGAAGCTTTCTTT. Translation: CASSQGLQLNTEAFF.